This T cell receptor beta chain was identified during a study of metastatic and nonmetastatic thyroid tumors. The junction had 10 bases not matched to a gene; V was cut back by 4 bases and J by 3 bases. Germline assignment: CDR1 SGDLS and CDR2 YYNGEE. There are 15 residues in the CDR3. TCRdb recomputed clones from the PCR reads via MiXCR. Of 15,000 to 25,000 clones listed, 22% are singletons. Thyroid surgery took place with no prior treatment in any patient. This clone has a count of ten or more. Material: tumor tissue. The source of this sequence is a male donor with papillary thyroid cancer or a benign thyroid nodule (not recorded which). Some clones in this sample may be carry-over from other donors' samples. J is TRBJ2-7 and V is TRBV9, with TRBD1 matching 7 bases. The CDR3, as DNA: TGTGCCAGCAGCCTTATCTCGACAGGGAACTACGAGCAGTACTTC. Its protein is CASSLISTGNYEQYF.